What follows are 3 T cell receptor beta chains derived from one specimen sequenced in a study of blood T cell repertoires in COVID-19 (dated by TCRdb to 2020 to 2021). Libraries came from the immunoSEQ multiplex PCR assay. Imported from immuneACCESS, the table was reduced by TCRdb to in-frame sequences with V and J called. These copies leave out some clones; in studies compared against another copy, an unresolved V gene accounts for under half, and the cause of the remainder is not known. This sample comprises some 190,000 clones, 80% to 85% of them detected only once. Clones ranked in the top ten supply around 20% of the sample. Sequencing was performed on peripheral blood. These receptors originate from a human donor in a cohort sampled during active COVID-19.

V gene TRBV29-1 combines with J gene TRBJ1-3, with D maybe TRBD1 (6 bases). Germline V gives CDR1 SQVTM, CDR2 ANQGSEA. The CDR3 is 15 amino acids. Trimming removed 6 bases at V and 2 bases at J, with 17 bases between. DNA for the CDR3: TGCAGCGTCGCTGGGGGCTTGGGAACTGGAAACACCATATATTTT. Translation: CSVAGGLGTGNTIYF. Full variable domain (remainder filled in from reference TRBV29-1 and TRBJ1-3): SAVISQKPSRDICQRGTSLTIQCQVDSQVTMMFWYRQQPGQSLTLIATANQGSEATYESGFVIDKFPISRPNLTFSTLTVSNMSPEDSSIYLCSVAGGLGTGNTIYFGEGSWLTVV.

The chain has TRBV2 and TRBJ1-3; D call uncertain. CDR3 length: 12 residues. V was trimmed by 3 bases and J by 4 bases, leaving 4 bases between them. Germline-derived CDR1 and CDR2 are SNHLY and FYNNEI. CDR3 sequence reads: CASSERGNTIYF. CDR3 DNA: TGTGCCAGCAGTGAGAGGGGAAACACCATATATTTT.

The chain combines TRBV30 with TRBJ2-2; D gene unclear. The germline V gene has CDR1 GTSNPN and CDR2 SVGIG (reference sequence). The V gene lost 6 bases and the J gene lost 0 bases, with 11 bases spanning the gap. The CDR3 loop spans 14 amino acids. The DNA of the CDR3 is TGTGCCTGCCAACCCCGGGCGAACACCGGGGAGCTGTTTTTT. This sequence encodes CACQPRANTGELFF.